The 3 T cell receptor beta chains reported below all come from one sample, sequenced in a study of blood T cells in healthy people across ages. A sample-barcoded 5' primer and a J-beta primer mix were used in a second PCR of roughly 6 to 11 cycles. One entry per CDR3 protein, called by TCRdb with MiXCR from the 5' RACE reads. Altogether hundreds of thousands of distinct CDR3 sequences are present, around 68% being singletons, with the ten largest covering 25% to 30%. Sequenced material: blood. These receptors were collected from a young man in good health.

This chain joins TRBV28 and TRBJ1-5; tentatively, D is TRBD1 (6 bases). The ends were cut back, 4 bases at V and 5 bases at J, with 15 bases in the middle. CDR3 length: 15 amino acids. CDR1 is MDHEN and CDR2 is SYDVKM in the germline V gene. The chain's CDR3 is CASSSRDILDQPQHF. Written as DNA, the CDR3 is TGTGCCAGCAGTTCGAGGGACATCCTGGATCAGCCCCAGCATTTT.

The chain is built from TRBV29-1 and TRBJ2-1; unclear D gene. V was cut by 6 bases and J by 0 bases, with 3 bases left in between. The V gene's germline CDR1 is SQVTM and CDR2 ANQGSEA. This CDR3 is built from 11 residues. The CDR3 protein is CSVRSYNEQFF. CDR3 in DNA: TGCAGCGTCCGCTCCTACAATGAGCAGTTCTTC.

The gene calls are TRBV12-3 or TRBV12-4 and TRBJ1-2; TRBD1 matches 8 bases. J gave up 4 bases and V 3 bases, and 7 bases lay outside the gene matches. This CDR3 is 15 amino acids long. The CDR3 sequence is CASSFGQGSFYGYTF. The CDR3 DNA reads TGTGCCAGCAGTTTTGGACAGGGTAGTTTCTATGGCTACACCTTC.